Sequencing of this T cell receptor (beta chain) was carried out in a study of blood T cell repertoires in COVID-19 (dated by TCRdb to the early 2020s). In terms of the full investigation: ImmuneRACE Cohort 3 recovered participants were defined by two consecutive negative NP/OP PCR tests, healthcare professional clearance, or symptom resolution. The prospective study material was composed of cDNA or gDNA derived from T cells, B-cell-depleted T cells, or PBMCs. The repertoires were released in a freely available public database meant as a resource for research on the immune response to SARS-CoV-2. Samples were obtained from the ongoing ImmuneRACE study (first 160 participants) and from about 1,300 subjects provided by 6 global collaborators. Samples covering the acute and convalescent phases of COVID-19 were provided by collaborators in the United States, Italy and Spain. Where HLA class I and class II types were available, the types were taken from metadata supplied by the sample provider, not from assay-based typing. Nearly every sample came with metadata listing a de-identified subject ID, COVID-19 status, age in years and sex. Subjects who had been exposed to COVID-19, were actively infected with it, or had recovered from it provided the deeply sampled blood TCRbeta repertoires that made up the dataset.

In regard to this clone: Its antigen is unknown. Base qualities are missing; no much larger clone stands one base away.

CDR1 is given as SGHDN and CDR2 as FVKESK, both from the germline V gene. The CDR3 runs 15 amino acids, cysteine and phenylalanine included. Only the CDR3 part of the read is kept: 45 bases, read in frame from the first base. V and J are truncated by 0 bases and 5 bases respectively, leaving an intervening sequence of 12 bases. In the prospective study, participants were about 18 to 95 years old, resided in about two dozen geographic areas of the United States, and were enrolled through a virtual design. Cohort assignment in the prospective study relied on participant-reported clinical history from a screening survey and a study questionnaire. Each participant in the prospective study had whole blood, serum and a nasopharyngeal or oropharyngeal swab collected by mobile phlebotomists. Over a roughly 2-month period, participants in the prospective study had the option of providing additional blood draws and questionnaires. Blood samples from the prospective study were shipped frozen or at room temperature prior to DNA extraction.

Overall results and qualifications from the work: The amount of clinical and demographic metadata varied by source and participant and was provided uncurated.

The immunoSEQ Assay, a bias-controlled multiplex PCR, was used to amplify TCRbeta CDR3 regions from genomic DNA. In the source study's methods: Within the assay, amplification of reference gene primers was used to estimate how many nucleated cells each sample contained. To quantify the absolute abundance of each unique TCRbeta CDR3 rearrangement, sequence reads were collapsed and filtered. Productive Simpson clonality was computed per sample as the square root of Simpson's diversity index over productive rearrangements. The immuneACCESS repertoire file appears here via TCRdb, limited to in-frame rearrangements. These files lack a portion of the clones; in checked studies, under half of the deficit traces to unresolved V genes, and the cause of the others is not known. V and J calls and clone size are as listed in that table; D and trimming were resolved from the DNA. The sample has 350,000 to 450,000 clones on record, over 75% of them singletons. Roughly 2% of the sample belongs to the ten largest clones.

Rearrangement joined TRBV14 to TRBJ2-3; the D gene is perhaps TRBD2, on 6 matching bases. The sequencing sample was made of PBMCs or T cells enriched from blood (not recorded which). The sequence came from a man aged 35 to 55 in a cohort exposed to, infected with or recovered from COVID-19 (not recorded which). The CDR3 is CASSQETGVVDTQYF. Read as DNA, the sequence is TGTGCCAGCAGCCAAGAAACGGGAGTGGTAGATACGCAGTATTTT.